These T cell receptor beta chains were read from a single sample in a study of regulatory T cells in long-lasting Graves disease. TCRdb reprocessed the multiplex PCR reads with MiXCR, giving one entry per CDR3 protein. The sample includes roughly 430,000 distinct CDR3 sequences, roughly 15% of them seen just once. The sample was also reused in another study, on T cells in Graves' hyperthyroidism and ophthalmopathy.

The sequencing used peripheral blood mononuclear cells (PBMCs), collected at new diagnosis, from a patient treated with antithyroid drugs. The source of these receptors is a woman in her twenties or thirties with Graves disease. CDR3s include the opening cysteine and the closing phenylalanine or tryptophan. The D gene is left open where the match is weak. Rows may omit the clone size; those that give it use once, few, many or a size class.

cdr3_aa cdr3_nt clone_size d_call j_call v_call
CASSGWTSGYNEQFF TGTGCCAGCAGCGGGTGGACTAGCGGTTACAATGAGCAGTTCTTC NA TRBD2 TRBJ2-1 TRBV7-2
CASSPSLAGASGQYF TGTGCCAGCAGTCCCAGTTTGGCGGGAGCGAGCGGGCAGTACTTC many TRBD2 TRBJ2-7 TRBV12-3/TRBV12-4
CASSFDTNNEQFF TGTGCCAGCAGCTTCGATACCAACAATGAGCAGTTCTTC few NA TRBJ2-1 TRBV11-3
CASSYVKAGNQPQHF TGTGCCAGCAGTTACGTGAAGGCGGGCAATCAGCCCCAGCATTTT many NA TRBJ1-5 TRBV6-2/TRBV6-3
CASSGTGWENQPQHF TGTGCCAGCAGTGGGACAGGGTGGGAAAATCAGCCCCAGCATTTT many TRBD1 TRBJ1-5 TRBV28
CAISEVGGNQPQHF TGTGCCATCAGTGAGGTGGGGGGCAATCAGCCCCAGCATTTT many NA TRBJ1-5 TRBV10-3
CASSLWGGSNQPQHF TGCGCCAGCAGCTTATGGGGGGGTAGCAATCAGCCCCAGCATTTT NA NA TRBJ1-5 TRBV5-1
CASSVYRGLMIGEQYF TGTGCCAGCAGCGTGTACAGGGGTTTAATGATTGGCGAGCAGTACTTC NA TRBD1 TRBJ2-7 TRBV7-9
CASSPETSGRVYNEQFF TGTGCCAGCAGCCCTGAGACTAGCGGGAGGGTCTACAATGAGCAGTTCTTC few TRBD2 TRBJ2-1 TRBV4-2
CASSVEGYEQYF TGTGCCAGCAGTGTGGAGGGCTACGAGCAGTACTTC many NA TRBJ2-7 TRBV28
CASSFPSGSLHNEQFF TGCGCCAGCAGCTTCCCTAGCGGGAGTCTACACAATGAGCAGTTCTTC many TRBD2 TRBJ2-1 TRBV5-1
CASSFGLFTGELFF TGTGCCAGCAGTTTTGGTTTATTCACCGGGGAGCTGTTTTTT few NA TRBJ2-2 TRBV28
CSANFGLGETQYF TGCAGTGCTAACTTTGGGTTGGGAGAGACCCAGTACTTC NA NA TRBJ2-5 TRBV20-1
CASSQVPSGRDTQYF TGCGCCAGCAGCCAAGTTCCTAGCGGGAGGGATACGCAGTATTTT NA TRBD2 TRBJ2-3 TRBV4-3
CASSLDGDSSRLEAFF TGCGCCAGCAGCTTGGACGGGGATAGTTCCCGTCTTGAAGCTTTCTTT NA NA TRBJ1-1 TRBV5-1
CASSERGLAVDEQFF TGTGCCAGCAGTGAACGGGGACTAGCTGTTGATGAGCAGTTCTTC NA TRBD2 TRBJ2-1 TRBV25-1
CASSQDGLPYEQYF TGTGCCAGCAGCCAAGACGGACTACCCTACGAGCAGTACTTC many NA TRBJ2-7 TRBV4-2
CASSGGLGGVQETQYF TGCGCCAGCAGCGGAGGCCTAGGGGGGGTTCAAGAGACCCAGTACTTC few NA TRBJ2-5 TRBV5-1
CASSLRGAGANVLTF TGTGCCAGCAGTTTACGGGGGGCTGGGGCCAACGTCCTGACTTTC few TRBD2 TRBJ2-6 TRBV28
CAIRGQGGSSPLHF TGTGCCATCAGGGGACAGGGGGGCTCTTCACCCCTCCACTTT few TRBD1 TRBJ1-6 TRBV10-3
CASSIGQGSYEQYF TGTGCCAGCAGCATCGGACAGGGTTCCTACGAGCAGTACTTC many TRBD1 TRBJ2-7 TRBV9
CASSLAGDPINEQFF TGTGCCAGCAGCTTAGCGGGCGACCCCATCAATGAGCAGTTCTTC many NA TRBJ2-1 TRBV7-9
CASLHPSTGGGEKLFF TGTGCCAGCTTACATCCCTCAACAGGGGGCGGTGAAAAACTGTTTTTT many TRBD1 TRBJ1-4 TRBV28
CASSFRQGWYEQYF TGCGCCAGCAGCTTCAGACAGGGCTGGTACGAGCAGTACTTC many TRBD1 TRBJ2-7 TRBV5-1
CAISDYDRGVTDTQYF TGTGCCATCAGTGATTATGACAGGGGAGTAACAGATACGCAGTATTTT NA TRBD1 TRBJ2-3 TRBV10-3
CASSSSGRHYNEQFF TGTGCCAGCAGCTCTAGCGGGAGGCACTACAATGAGCAGTTCTTC many TRBD2 TRBJ2-1 TRBV7-9
CASSQDTPRLAGGGGSYEQYF TGTGCCAGCAGCCAAGACACCCCCCGACTAGCGGGAGGAGGCGGTTCCTACGAGCAGTACTTC many TRBD2 TRBJ2-7 TRBV3-1
CASSRLAAQETQYF TGTGCCAGCAGCCGGTTAGCGGCTCAAGAGACCCAGTACTTC many NA TRBJ2-5 TRBV3-1
CSARVRAGGYEQYF TGCAGTGCTAGAGTTCGAGCGGGAGGTTACGAGCAGTACTTC NA TRBD2 TRBJ2-7 TRBV20-1
CASSLGAAELFF TGTGCCAGCAGTTTAGGGGCCGCGGAGCTGTTTTTT NA NA TRBJ2-2 TRBV28
CSASGLVRGSPDTQYF TGCAGTGCTAGTGGTTTAGTACGCGGGAGTCCAGATACGCAGTATTTT many TRBD2 TRBJ2-3 TRBV20-1
CASSPIFYRTTAYEQYF TGTGCCAGCAGCCCGATATTTTACAGGACAACCGCCTACGAGCAGTACTTC many NA TRBJ2-7 TRBV6-2/TRBV6-3
CASGTGGGSYEQYF TGTGCCAGTGGAACAGGGGGTGGTTCCTACGAGCAGTACTTC NA TRBD1 TRBJ2-7 TRBV13